Presented here are 30 T cell receptor beta chains from one specimen sequenced in a study of blood T cell repertoires in COVID-19. Sequencing used immunoSEQ multiplex PCR; TCRdb keeps in-frame clones, though not all of them. Of tens of thousands of clones in the sample, 88% are singletons; the top ten hold approximately 4.7%. The specimen sequenced was peripheral blood. Receptors were obtained from a human donor in a cohort sampled during active COVID-19.

V gene TRBV29-1 combines with J gene TRBJ2-2; 7 bases match TRBD2. With V trimmed by 7 bases and J by 0 bases, 5 bases remained unmatched. There are 14 residues in the CDR3. CDR1 and CDR2 (germline): SQVTM, ANQGSEA. CDR3 coding DNA: TGCAGCGCCCGGACTAGTGCGAACACCGGGGAGCTGTTTTTT. Residues: CSARTSANTGELFF.

J is TRBJ2-6 and V is TRBV27; 8 bases map to TRBD1. The CDR3 totals 15 residues. J gave up 2 bases and V 6 bases, and 3 bases lay outside the gene matches. Germline V gene sequence: CDR1 MNHEY, CDR2 SMNVEV (reference sequence). The CDR3 loop reads CASREQGAGANVLTF. As DNA, the CDR3 is TGTGCCAGCAGGGAACAGGGGGCTGGGGCCAACGTCCTGACTTTC.

In its sample, this clone was seen once. The chain is built from TRBV6-5 and TRBJ2-1; D is perhaps TRBD2 (6 bases). CDR1 is MNHEY, CDR2 SVGAGI, per germline. The germline V and J ends were trimmed by 6 bases and 4 bases, with 10 bases remaining between them. The CDR3 is made up of 13 amino acids. CDR3 region: CASRRDWYNEQFF. The CDR3 nucleotides read TGTGCCAGCAGACGGGACTGGTACAATGAGCAGTTCTTC.

The rearrangement uses TRBV7-9 and TRBJ2-1; TRBD1 matches 7 bases. Germline V gene lookup returns CDR1 SEHNR and CDR2 FQNEAQ (reference sequence). This CDR3 contains 12 residues. Trimming at V came to 5 bases and at J to 12 bases, leaving 7 bases not matched to a gene. The CDR3 sequence: CASSPTGFGQFF. In DNA, the CDR3 is TGTGCCAGCAGCCCGACAGGGTTCGGGCAGTTCTTC.

The chain combines TRBV7-9 with TRBJ2-7, with 7 bases matching TRBD1. V trimming: 1 base; J trimming: 7 bases; junction bases outside the gene matches: 10. CDR1 SEHNR and CDR2 FQNEAQ come from the germline V gene (reference sequence). The CDR3 is 15 amino acids. CDR3 in amino acids: CASSLEGQARREQYF. The CDR3 DNA reads TGTGCCAGCAGCTTAGAAGGACAGGCTAGAAGAGAGCAGTACTTC.

The V gene is TRBV13, the J gene TRBJ2-3; 7 bases are shared with TRBD2. Germline CDR1 PRHDT, CDR2 FYEKMQ (reference sequence). This CDR3 spans 15 amino acids. V shed 4 bases and J 1 base; nucleotides not matched to a gene: 5. The CDR3 protein is CASSCLAAGTDTQYF. The CDR3 bases are TGTGCCAGCAGCTGCCTAGCGGCCGGCACAGATACGCAGTATTTT.

This clone was observed a single time. The chain links TRBV14 to TRBJ2-1; 8 positions agree with TRBD1. Germline-derived CDR1 and CDR2 are SGHDN and FVKESK. J was trimmed by 1 base and V by 0 bases; bases with no gene match: 5. The CDR3 length is 17 residues. CDR3 nucleotide sequence: TGTGCCAGCAGCCAAGAGGGGACAGGAGATTCCTACAATGAGCAGTTCTTC. This gives the protein CASSQEGTGDSYNEQFF.

This rearrangement joins TRBV30 to TRBJ1-2, with TRBD1 matching 10 bases. Germline V gene data show CDR1 as GTSNPN and CDR2 as SVGIG (reference sequence). Trimming removed 0 bases from V and 4 bases from J; junction bases left unmatched: 5. This CDR3 comprises 15 residues. This chain's CDR3 is CAWSVLRTGGYGYTF. CDR3 nucleotide sequence: TGTGCCTGGAGTGTACTGAGGACAGGGGGCTATGGCTACACCTTC.

V gene TRBV5-8 combines with J gene TRBJ2-1, with 8 bases lining up with TRBD2. The CDR3 length is 14 residues. Germline CDR1 SGHTS, CDR2 YDEGEE. V lost 4 bases and J lost 9; bases outside the gene matches: 9. CDR3 bases: TGTGCCAGCAGCCCCGGGTCGCGGGGGGCTGAGCAGTTCTTC. This encodes CASSPGSRGAEQFF. The full variable domain, completed using reference TRBV5-8 and TRBJ2-1, is EAGVTQSPTHLIKTRGQQATLRCSPISGHTSVYWYQQALGLGLQFLLWYDEGEERNRGNFPPRFSGRQFPNYSSELNVNALELEDSALYLCASSPGSRGAEQFFGPGTRLTVL.

Note on this clone: Sequence at one end of the junction differs from germline and may be a read error. The chain links TRBV24-1 to TRBJ2-3; 10 nucleotides line up with TRBD2. CDR1 and CDR2 from the germline V gene are KGHDR and SFDVKD. CDR3 size: 18 residues. This CDR3 is CATSDHPRTSGGTDTQYF. The CDR3 coding sequence is TGCGCCACCAGTGACCATCCCCGGACTAGCGGCGGCACAGATACGCAGTATTTT.

The chain couples TRBV7-8 to TRBJ1-4; no firm D call. The ends were cut back, 6 bases at V and 4 bases at J, with 12 bases in the middle. Germline CDR1 reads SGHVS; CDR2 reads FQNEAQ. This CDR3 region has 14 residues. The CDR3 spells CASRNGGRNEKLFF. The DNA of the CDR3 is TGTGCCAGCAGAAATGGAGGGCGTAATGAAAAACTGTTTTTT.

J is TRBJ1-3 and V is TRBV5-1; D not resolved. The CDR3 contains 14 residues. Germline values: CDR1 SGHRS, CDR2 YFSETQ. The ends were cut back, 0 bases at V and 0 bases at J, with 4 bases in the middle. The CDR3 spells CASSLASSGNTIYF. For the CDR3, the DNA is TGCGCCAGCAGCTTGGCCAGCTCTGGAAACACCATATATTTT.

The rearrangement uses TRBV29-1 and TRBJ2-1; the match to TRBD2 covers 10 bases. Germline loops: CDR1 SQVTM, CDR2 ANQGSEA. This CDR3 has 16 amino acids. After removal of 4 bases from V and 9 bases from J, the junction contained 15 bases not matched to a gene. For the CDR3, the DNA is TGCAGCGTTGGTGGGGGGAGCGGGAGGGCCCGCGGTGAGCAGTTCTTC. This encodes CSVGGGSGRARGEQFF.

This clone was detected only once. This chain uses TRBV6-5 with TRBJ1-5, with D perhaps matching TRBD1 (5 bases). From germline, CDR1 is MNHEY and CDR2 SVGAGI. V lost 5 bases and J lost 0, with 11 bases in between. The CDR3 sequence is 15 residues long. The CDR3 DNA is TGTGCCAGCAGTACCCAGGACATTAGCAATCAGCCCCAGCATTTT. It specifies CASSTQDISNQPQHF.

The V and J genes are TRBV15 and TRBJ1-4; weak D call: TRBD1 (5 bases). The germline CDR1 and CDR2 sequences are LNHNV and YYDKDF (reference sequence). The ends were cut back, 0 bases at V and 8 bases at J, with 13 bases in the middle. CDR3 length: 15 amino acids. The CDR3 sequence is CATSRDRGEEEKLFF. The CDR3 DNA is TGTGCCACCAGCAGAGATCGAGGGGAGGAGGAAAAACTGTTTTTT.

The V call is TRBV7-2, the J call TRBJ1-5; D unresolved. Germline loops: CDR1 SGHTA, CDR2 FQGNSA. V lost 2 bases to trimming and J lost 4 bases, with 6 bases between them. This CDR3 spans 13 amino acids. The CDR3 nucleotides are TGTGCCAGCAGCTTACGGAGGAATCAGCCCCAGCATTTT. Protein product: CASSLRRNQPQHF.

The CDR3 sequence is CASSWGLTSGVVDTQYF. For the CDR3, the DNA is TGTGCCAGCAGCTGGGGCCTGACTAGCGGGGTTGTAGATACGCAGTATTTT. This rearrangement joins TRBV7-2 to TRBJ2-3, with TRBD2 matching over 11 bases. CDR3 length: 17 amino acids. J lost 5 bases, V lost 4 bases, and 11 bases had no gene match. Germline V gene lookup returns CDR1 SGHTA and CDR2 FQGNSA.

This chain connects TRBV28 to TRBJ2-3; D is ambiguous. Trimming pared 3 bases from V and 2 bases from J, leaving 6 bases between. Germline loops: CDR1 MDHEN, CDR2 SYDVKM. The CDR3 runs to 13 residues. CDR3 sequence reads: CASSFGFTDTQYF. The DNA of the CDR3 is TGTGCCAGCAGTTTTGGCTTCACAGATACGCAGTATTTT.

The chain combines TRBV24-1 with TRBJ2-5; 11 bases match TRBD2. With V trimmed by 4 bases and J by 6 bases, 12 bases remained unmatched. The germline V gene encodes CDR1 KGHDR and CDR2 SFDVKD. This CDR3 is built from 17 residues. CDR3 loop: CATSDPTGTSGMKTQYF. Written as DNA, the CDR3 is TGTGCCACCAGTGACCCGACCGGGACTAGCGGTATGAAGACCCAGTACTTC.

This chain joins TRBV7-9 and TRBJ2-5; 9 bases match TRBD1. This CDR3 is 13 amino acids long. V was pared by 4 bases and J by 3 bases, with 0 bases of the junction left unmatched. The germline CDR1 and CDR2 sequences are SEHNR and FQNEAQ (reference sequence). CDR3 coding DNA: TGTGCCAGCAGCTGGACAGGGGAAGAGACCCAGTACTTC. It yields the protein CASSWTGEETQYF.

This chain connects TRBV11-2 to TRBJ2-5; 9 bases are a match to TRBD1. The CDR3 runs 16 residues. Per germline, CDR1 SGHAT and CDR2 FQNNGV. V lost 2 bases, J lost 5 bases, and 9 bases stayed unmatched. CDR3 region: CASSLPPGTGPETQYF. CDR3 sequence (DNA): TGTGCCAGCAGCTTACCTCCCGGGACAGGGCCGGAGACCCAGTACTTC.

The V gene is TRBV5-1, the J gene TRBJ2-3; 8 bases agree with TRBD2. V lost 0 bases to trimming and J lost 1 base; unmatched junction nucleotides: 7. This CDR3 contains 17 residues. Germline-derived CDR1 and CDR2 are SGHRS and YFSETQ. The CDR3 DNA is TGCGCCAGCAGCTTGGGGTTTAGCGGGATAGGCACAGATACGCAGTATTTT. Its protein is CASSLGFSGIGTDTQYF.

The chain is built from TRBV19 and TRBJ2-7, with a tentative D call TRBD2 (6 bases). The V end lost 2 bases, the J end lost 6 bases, and 17 bases lay between the germline ends. Germline V gives CDR1 LNHDA, CDR2 SQIVND (reference sequence). The CDR3 has 15 residues. The CDR3, as DNA: TGTGCCAGTAGTATATCAGGCGTCCCCGGGGGCGAGCAGTACTTC. Its translation is CASSISGVPGGEQYF.

DNA of the CDR3: TGTGCCAGCAGCACGTCAGGGGGCAATCAGCCCCAGCATTTT. As protein: CASSTSGGNQPQHF. The genes are TRBV7-8 and TRBJ1-5, with a weak D call TRBD1 (6 bases). Trimming took off 5 bases at V and 2 bases at J, with 10 bases between the two ends. CDR3 length equals 14 residues. CDR1 is SGHVS, CDR2 FQNEAQ, per germline.

The J gene is TRBJ2-5, the V gene TRBV7-7; unclear D gene. The CDR3 spans 15 residues. Trimming stripped 0 bases from V and 0 bases from J, with 8 bases between. Germline assignment: CDR1 SSHAT and CDR2 FNYEAQ (reference sequence). The CDR3 sequence is CASSLASSYQETQYF. In DNA, the CDR3 is TGTGCCAGCAGCTTAGCCAGTTCGTACCAAGAGACCCAGTACTTC.

This clone was counted only a few times. The chain links TRBV7-2 to TRBJ2-2, with 15 nucleotides matching TRBD2. The J segment lost 0 bases and the V segment lost 5 bases, leaving 7 bases of the junction unmatched. CDR1 SGHTA and CDR2 FQGNSA come from the germline V gene. The CDR3 contains 19 residues. The CDR3 region is CASSDRTSGGVSNTGELFF. The DNA for the CDR3 is TGTGCCAGCAGCGATCGGACTAGCGGGGGGGTCTCGAACACCGGGGAGCTGTTTTTT. The whole variable domain, filled in from reference TRBV7-2 and TRBJ2-2, reads GAGVSQSPSNKVTEKGKDVELRCDPISGHTALYWYRQSLGQGLEFLIYFQGNSAPDKSGLPSDRFSAERTGGSVSTLTIQRTQQEDSAVYLCASSDRTSGGVSNTGELFFGEGSRLTVL.

This sequence joins TRBV21-1 and TRBJ2-7; the table assigns TRBD2, which was not confirmed against the DNA. TRBV21-1 is a listed pseudogene. CDR3 length equals 16 residues. CDR3 sequence reads: CASSKALASGTYEQYF. CDR3 in DNA: TGTGCCAGCAGCAAAGCGCTAGCTAGCGGAACCTACGAGCAGTACTTC.

The V call is TRBV7-9, the J call TRBJ1-6; 9 bases fit TRBD1. J gave up 9 bases and V 5 bases, and 5 bases lay outside the gene matches. CDR1 and CDR2 from the germline V gene are SEHNR and FQNEAQ (reference sequence). There are 14 residues in the CDR3. CDR3 sequence (DNA): TGTGCCAGCAGCCCCGACAGGGGGTTTTCACCCCTCCACTTT. It codes for CASSPDRGFSPLHF.

This clone showed up just once. This chain joins TRBV10-2 and TRBJ2-2, with TRBD2 identical over 11 bases. The CDR3 runs to 14 residues. Germline trimming cut 8 bases from V and 4 bases from J; bases unmatched to any gene: 3. From germline, CDR1 is WSHSY and CDR2 SAAADI. The chain's CDR3 is CASRLAGSTGELFF. The CDR3 DNA reads as TGCGCCAGCCGACTAGCGGGATCCACCGGGGAGCTGTTTTTT.

V and J are TRBV2 and TRBJ1-5, with D perhaps matching TRBD1 (6 bases). Trimming left V 6 bases short and J 3 bases short, with 15 bases between. From germline, CDR1 is SNHLY and CDR2 FYNNEI. The CDR3 length is 15 residues. The DNA for the CDR3 is TGTGCCAGCAGCCGACGACAGGTTATCAATCAGCCCCAGCATTTT. Translating gives CASSRRQVINQPQHF. The full variable domain, its missing parts supplied by reference TRBV2 and TRBJ1-5, is EPEVTQTPSHQVTQMGQEVILRCVPISNHLYFYWYRQILGQKVEFLVSFYNNEISEKSEIFDDQFSVERPDGSNFTLKIRSTKLEDSAMYFCASSRRQVINQPQHFGDGTRLSIL.